Listed below are T cell receptor beta chains from one sample, sequenced in a study of CD8 T cells in ankylosing spondylitis. TCRdb re-called the 5' RACE reads with MiXCR, one entry per CDR3 protein. The sample records 150,000 or so distinct CDR3 sequences, roughly 11% being singletons. The sample taken for sequencing was blood, either unsorted or a sorted T cell fraction (not recorded which). Receptors were obtained from a male donor with ankylosing spondylitis or in good health (not recorded which). Both conserved end residues are part of each CDR3. The order of the fields is D gene, V gene, J gene, clone size, CDR3 protein, CDR3 DNA. A D gene is named only where the DNA matches it firmly. Size tells how often a clone was seen (once, few, many) or the class of an expanded clone, and some rows leave it out.

.	TRBV29-1	TRBJ2-7	.	CSVRDGNNYEQYF	TGCAGCGTCCGCGACGGAAACAACTACGAGCAGTACTTC
.	TRBV5-1	TRBJ2-3	many	CASSLDWGRLTDTQYF	TGCGCCAGCAGCTTGGATTGGGGGCGACTCACAGATACGCAGTATTTT
.	TRBV7-8	TRBJ2-7	many	CASSFVSYEQYF	TGTGCCAGCAGCTTTGTTTCCTACGAGCAGTACTTC
.	TRBV20-1	TRBJ2-7	many	CSARRGTVSYEQYF	TGCAGTGCTAGACGCGGGACAGTCTCCTACGAGCAGTACTTC
TRBD2	TRBV9	TRBJ2-7	many	CASSGGLGSGVLIYEQYF	TGTGCCAGCAGCGGGGGCCTGGGTAGCGGGGTATTAATTTACGAGCAGTACTTC
TRBD1	TRBV29-1	TRBJ2-2	few	CSVEDTGTGGTGELFF	TGCAGCGTTGAAGATACCGGGACAGGAGGTACCGGGGAGCTGTTTTTT
.	TRBV15	TRBJ1-4	many	CATSREGGNEKLFF	TGTGCCACCAGCAGAGAAGGGGGGAATGAAAAACTGTTTTTT
TRBD2	TRBV5-1	TRBJ2-1	.	CASSLALAGTSTYNEQFF	TGCGCCAGCAGCTTGGCGCTAGCGGGAACGAGTACCTACAATGAGCAGTTCTTC
.	TRBV9	TRBJ2-4	few	CASSVEQGLGAKNIQYF	TGTGCCAGCAGCGTAGAGCAGGGCCTGGGCGCCAAAAACATTCAGTACTTC
TRBD2	TRBV2	TRBJ2-1	.	CASSEAGTRGSEQFF	TGTGCCAGCAGTGAAGCAGGGACTAGGGGTTCCGAGCAGTTCTTC
TRBD2	TRBV5-1	TRBJ2-5	.	CASSLSPGLATETQYF	TGCGCCAGCAGCTTATCCCCCGGACTAGCAACAGAGACCCAGTACTTC
TRBD1	TRBV10-3	TRBJ2-7	few	CAIRPTGGGYEQYF	TGTGCCATCAGACCGACAGGGGGGGGATACGAGCAGTACTTC
.	TRBV28	TRBJ1-2	many	CASSLRGAEGYTF	TGTGCCAGCAGTTTACGGGGGGCTGAAGGCTACACCTTC
.	TRBV5-1	TRBJ2-5	many	CASSLAAVQETQYF	TGCGCCAGCAGCTTGGCGGCGGTTCAAGAGACCCAGTACTTC
TRBD1	TRBV7-9	TRBJ2-2	few	CASSPYGQGARGELFF	TGTGCCAGCAGCCCCTACGGACAGGGGGCAAGGGGGGAGCTGTTTTTT
TRBD2	TRBV3-1	TRBJ2-5	many	CASSRKGSGGEKTQYF	TGTGCCAGCAGTCGAAAGGGCAGCGGGGGGGAGAAGACCCAGTACTTC
.	TRBV5-4	TRBJ2-7	.	CASSLASGSRDEQYF	TGTGCCAGCAGCTTGGCAAGCGGCTCAAGGGACGAGCAGTACTTC
.	TRBV5-1	TRBJ1-1	many	CASSLSTHRVDTEAFF	TGCGCCAGCAGCTTGAGTACTCACAGGGTCGATACTGAAGCTTTCTTT
.	TRBV5-1	TRBJ2-2	many	CASSTESSALRSGELFF	TGCGCCAGCAGCACCGAGAGTAGCGCTCTTCGATCCGGGGAGCTGTTTTTT
.	TRBV10-2	TRBJ2-7	.	CASSSPSSYEQYF	TGCGCCAGCAGTAGTCCGAGCTCCTACGAGCAGTACTTC
.	TRBV10-2	TRBJ2-1	few	CASSERLALTYNEQFF	TGCGCCAGCAGTGAGAGGCTAGCGTTGACCTACAATGAGCAGTTCTTC
.	TRBV3-1	TRBJ2-1	.	CASSKKGLSNEQFF	TGTGCCAGCAGCAAGAAGGGCCTTTCCAATGAGCAGTTCTTC
.	TRBV29-1	TRBJ2-3	many	CSVGMGGTDTQYF	TGCAGCGTCGGGATGGGAGGCACAGATACGCAGTATTTT
TRBD1	TRBV20-1	TRBJ1-3	many	CSAPIQGAGNTIYF	TGCAGTGCGCCCATACAGGGGGCGGGAAACACCATATATTTT
TRBD1	TRBV6-5	TRBJ2-1	few	CASSSAGTVLSNEQFF	TGTGCCAGCAGTTCCGCCGGGACAGTCCTATCCAATGAGCAGTTCTTC
.	TRBV28	TRBJ2-1	many	CASSLSGFGQFF	TGTGCCAGCAGTTTGTCGGGATTTGGGCAGTTCTTC
.	TRBV6-5	TRBJ1-5	many	CASSNFDRTNQPQHF	TGTGCCAGCAGTAACTTTGACAGGACCAATCAGCCCCAGCATTTT
.	TRBV6-1	TRBJ1-5	many	CAIQRGPVNQPQHF	TGTGCCATTCAACGGGGGCCCGTCAATCAGCCCCAGCATTTT
.	TRBV20-1	TRBJ2-6	many	CSARGTASSGANVLTF	TGCAGTGCTAGAGGGACAGCCAGCTCTGGGGCCAACGTCCTGACTTTC
.	TRBV19	TRBJ1-5	many	CASSIRVSNQPQHF	TGTGCCAGTAGTATCCGCGTGAGCAATCAGCCCCAGCATTTT
.	TRBV12-3/TRBV12-4	TRBJ2-2	many	CASTARANTGELFF	TGTGCCAGCACCGCCCGGGCGAACACCGGGGAGCTGTTTTTT
.	TRBV5-5	TRBJ2-5	many	CASSLVGNPAETQYF	TGTGCCAGCAGCTTGGTCGGTAACCCGGCGGAGACCCAGTACTTC
TRBD1	TRBV5-1	TRBJ2-7	many	CASSPGQGGKVEQYF	TGCGCCAGCAGCCCAGGACAGGGGGGTAAGGTCGAGCAGTACTTC
.	TRBV20-1	TRBJ1-2	many	CLPYTINYGYTF	TGCCTTCCGTACACGATTAACTATGGCTACACCTTC
TRBD2	TRBV12-3/TRBV12-4	TRBJ2-2	many	CASSPAPGGPSTGELFF	TGTGCCAGCAGCCCTGCCCCGGGAGGGCCTTCCACCGGGGAGCTGTTTTTT
TRBD2	TRBV4-2	TRBJ2-1	.	CASSHAGTSSASGQFF	TGTGCCAGCAGCCATGCCGGGACTAGCTCAGCGAGCGGGCAGTTCTTC
TRBD2	TRBV5-1	TRBJ2-1	many	CASSPSGVTSYNEQFF	TGCGCCAGCAGTCCTAGCGGGGTGACGTCCTACAATGAGCAGTTCTTC
TRBD2	TRBV27	TRBJ2-1	.	CASSSTGTSVNNEQFF	TGTGCCAGCAGTTCGACCGGGACTAGCGTGAACAATGAGCAGTTCTTC
.	TRBV6-5	TRBJ1-1	many	CASSYARVNTEAFF	TGTGCCAGCAGTTACGCGCGGGTTAACACTGAAGCTTTCTTT
.	TRBV11-2	TRBJ1-4	few	CASSLTQGPNEKLFF	TGTGCCAGCAGCTTAACGCAGGGCCCTAATGAAAAACTGTTTTTT
.	TRBV5-1	TRBJ1-1	many	CASSLVQGNTEAFF	TGCGCCAGCAGCTTGGTACAGGGGAACACTGAAGCTTTCTTT
.	TRBV11-2	TRBJ1-6	many	CASSFGSYNSPLHF	TGTGCCAGCAGCTTTGGTTCCTATAATTCACCCCTCCACTTT
TRBD1	TRBV6-1	TRBJ1-4	many	CASSGQGRGEKLFF	TGTGCCAGTTCGGGACAGGGGCGCGGTGAAAAACTGTTTTTT
TRBD1	TRBV4-2	TRBJ1-5	few	CASSPRVETGVQPQHF	TGTGCCAGCAGCCCCAGAGTCGAGACAGGGGTGCAGCCCCAGCATTTT
TRBD1	TRBV20-1	TRBJ2-3	.	CSAPRDRETDTQYF	TGCAGTGCCCCCCGGGACAGGGAGACAGATACGCAGTATTTT
.	TRBV10-1	TRBJ2-2	many	CASRWDTGELFF	TGCGCCAGCAGATGGGACACCGGGGAGCTGTTTTTT
.	TRBV7-8	TRBJ2-2	.	CASSLYLASTGELFF	TGTGCCAGCAGCTTATACCTAGCGAGCACCGGGGAGCTGTTTTTT
.	TRBV7-9	TRBJ1-2	.	CASSLARGANYGYTF	TGTGCCAGCAGCTTAGCGAGGGGGGCTAACTATGGCTACACCTTC
TRBD2	TRBV20-1	TRBJ2-2	few	CSARGLAGTANTGELFF	TGCAGTGCTAGAGGGCTAGCGGGGACCGCGAACACCGGGGAGCTGTTTTTT
TRBD1	TRBV11-2	TRBJ2-1	many	CASSLGTGVRSEQFF	TGTGCCAGCAGCTTAGGGACAGGGGTTCGGAGTGAGCAGTTCTTC
TRBD2	TRBV7-2	TRBJ2-7	.	CASSLEASGRYEQYF	TGTGCCAGCAGCTTAGAAGCTAGCGGGAGGTACGAGCAGTACTTC
TRBD2	TRBV2	TRBJ2-6	.	CASSREVNVLTF	TGTGCCAGCAGTCGGGAGGTCAACGTCCTGACTTTC
.	TRBV5-5	TRBJ2-7	many	CASSLSGAEAYEQYF	TGTGCCAGCAGCTTATCTGGGGCAGAGGCGTACGAGCAGTACTTC
.	TRBV4-1	TRBJ2-7	many	CASSLIGSEQYF	TGCGCCAGCAGCCTTATTGGGTCCGAGCAGTACTTC
.	TRBV5-1	TRBJ1-1	few	CASSSGGGPGAFF	TGCGCCAGCAGCTCGGGAGGAGGACCGGGAGCTTTCTTT
.	TRBV20-1	TRBJ2-6	many	CSARQDAISGANVLTF	TGCAGTGCCCGACAGGACGCGATCTCTGGGGCCAACGTCCTGACTTTC
TRBD2	TRBV20-1	TRBJ2-7	many	CSARGLPLAGGLDEQYF	TGCAGTGCTAGAGGATTGCCCCTAGCGGGGGGGCTGGACGAGCAGTACTTC
.	TRBV7-2	TRBJ2-2	many	CASSNTVNTGELFF	TGTGCCAGCAGCAATACAGTTAACACCGGGGAGCTGTTTTTT